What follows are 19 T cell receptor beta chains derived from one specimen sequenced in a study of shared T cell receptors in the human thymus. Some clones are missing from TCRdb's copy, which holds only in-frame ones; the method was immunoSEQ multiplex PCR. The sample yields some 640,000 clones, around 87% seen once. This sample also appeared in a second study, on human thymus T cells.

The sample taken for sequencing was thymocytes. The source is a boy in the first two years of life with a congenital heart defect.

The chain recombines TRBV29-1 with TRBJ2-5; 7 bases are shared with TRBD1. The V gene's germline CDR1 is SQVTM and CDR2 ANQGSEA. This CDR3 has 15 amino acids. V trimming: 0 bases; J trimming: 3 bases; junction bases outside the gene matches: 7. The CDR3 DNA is TGCAGCGTTGAAGATTCGACAGGGCCTAAAGAGACCCAGTACTTC. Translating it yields CSVEDSTGPKETQYF. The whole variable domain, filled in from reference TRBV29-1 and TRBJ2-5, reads SAVISQKPSRDICQRGTSLTIQCQVDSQVTMMFWYRQQPGQSLTLIATANQGSEATYESGFVIDKFPISRPNLTFSTLTVSNMSPEDSSIYLCSVEDSTGPKETQYFGPGTRLLVL.

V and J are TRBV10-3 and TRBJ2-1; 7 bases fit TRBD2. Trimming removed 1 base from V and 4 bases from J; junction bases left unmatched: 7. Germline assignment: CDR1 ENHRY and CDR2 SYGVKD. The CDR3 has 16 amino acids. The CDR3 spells CAISEYGAGSYNEQFF. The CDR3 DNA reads TGTGCCATCAGTGAGTATGGAGCGGGATCTTACAATGAGCAGTTCTTC.

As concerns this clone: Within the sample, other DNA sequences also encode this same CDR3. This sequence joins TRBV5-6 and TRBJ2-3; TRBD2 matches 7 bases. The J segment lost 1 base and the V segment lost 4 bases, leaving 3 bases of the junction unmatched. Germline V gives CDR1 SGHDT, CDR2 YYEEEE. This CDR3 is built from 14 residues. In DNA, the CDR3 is TGTGCCAGCAGCCGAACTAGCGGCACAGATACGCAGTATTTT. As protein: CASSRTSGTDTQYF.

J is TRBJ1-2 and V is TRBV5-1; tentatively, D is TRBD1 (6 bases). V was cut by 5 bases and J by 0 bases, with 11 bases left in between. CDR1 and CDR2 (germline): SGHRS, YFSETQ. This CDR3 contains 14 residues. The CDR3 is CASRGGAANYGYTF. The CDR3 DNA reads TGCGCCAGCAGAGGGGGAGCGGCTAACTATGGCTACACCTTC.

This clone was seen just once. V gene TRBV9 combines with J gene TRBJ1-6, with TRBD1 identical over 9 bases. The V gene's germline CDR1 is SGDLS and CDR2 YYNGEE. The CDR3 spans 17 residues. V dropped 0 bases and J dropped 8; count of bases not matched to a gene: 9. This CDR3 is CASSVGAGTGFDSPLHF. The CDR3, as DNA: TGTGCCAGCAGCGTAGGGGCCGGGACAGGGTTTGATTCACCCCTCCACTTT.

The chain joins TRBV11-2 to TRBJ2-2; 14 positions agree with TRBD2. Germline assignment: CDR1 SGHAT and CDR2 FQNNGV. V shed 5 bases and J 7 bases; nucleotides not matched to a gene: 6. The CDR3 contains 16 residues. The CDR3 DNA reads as TGTGCCAGCAGCATTGGGACTAGCGGGGGAAACGGGGAGCTGTTTTTT. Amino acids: CASSIGTSGGNGELFF.

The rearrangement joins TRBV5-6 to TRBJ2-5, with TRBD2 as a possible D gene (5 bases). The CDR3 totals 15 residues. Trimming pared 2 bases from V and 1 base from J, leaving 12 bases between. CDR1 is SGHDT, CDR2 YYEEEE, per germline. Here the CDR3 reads CASSFFGEIQETQYF. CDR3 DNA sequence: TGTGCCAGCAGCTTTTTCGGGGAGATCCAAGAGACCCAGTACTTC.

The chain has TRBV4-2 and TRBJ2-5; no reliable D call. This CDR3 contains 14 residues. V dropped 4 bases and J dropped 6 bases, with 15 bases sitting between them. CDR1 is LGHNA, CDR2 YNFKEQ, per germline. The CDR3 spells CASSREQGGKTQYF. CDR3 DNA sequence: TGTGCCAGCAGCCGCGAGCAAGGCGGTAAGACCCAGTACTTC.

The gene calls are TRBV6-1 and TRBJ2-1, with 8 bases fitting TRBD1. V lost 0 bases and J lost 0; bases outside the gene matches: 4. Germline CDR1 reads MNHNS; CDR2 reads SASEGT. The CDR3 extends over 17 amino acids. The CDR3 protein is CASSEAAGQGSYNEQFF. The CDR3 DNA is TGTGCCAGCAGTGAAGCCGCTGGACAGGGCTCCTACAATGAGCAGTTCTTC.

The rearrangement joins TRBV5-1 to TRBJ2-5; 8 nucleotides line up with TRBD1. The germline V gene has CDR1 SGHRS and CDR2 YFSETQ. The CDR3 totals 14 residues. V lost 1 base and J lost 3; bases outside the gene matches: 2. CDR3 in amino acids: CASSLWTGKETQYF. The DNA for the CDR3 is TGCGCCAGCAGCTTGTGGACAGGGAAAGAGACCCAGTACTTC.

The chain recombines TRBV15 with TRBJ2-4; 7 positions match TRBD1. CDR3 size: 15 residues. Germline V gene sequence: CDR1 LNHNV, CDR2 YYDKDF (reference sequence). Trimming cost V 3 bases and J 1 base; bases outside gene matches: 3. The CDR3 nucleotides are TGTGCCACCAGCAGGTTCAGGGGGGCCAAAAACATTCAGTACTTC. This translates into CATSRFRGAKNIQYF.

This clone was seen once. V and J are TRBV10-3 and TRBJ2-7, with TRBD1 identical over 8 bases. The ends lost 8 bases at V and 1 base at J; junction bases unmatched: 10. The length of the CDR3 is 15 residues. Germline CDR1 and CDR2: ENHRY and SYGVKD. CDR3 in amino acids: CAIQGDRTGSYEQYF. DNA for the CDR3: TGTGCCATCCAGGGGGACCGGACAGGGTCCTACGAGCAGTACTTC.

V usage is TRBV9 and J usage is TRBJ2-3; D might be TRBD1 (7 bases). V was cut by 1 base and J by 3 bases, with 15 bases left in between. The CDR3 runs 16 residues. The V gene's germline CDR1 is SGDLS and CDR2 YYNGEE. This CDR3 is CASSVRSGGGTDTQYF. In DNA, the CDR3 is TGTGCCAGCAGCGTAAGGTCAGGGGGAGGTACAGATACGCAGTATTTT.

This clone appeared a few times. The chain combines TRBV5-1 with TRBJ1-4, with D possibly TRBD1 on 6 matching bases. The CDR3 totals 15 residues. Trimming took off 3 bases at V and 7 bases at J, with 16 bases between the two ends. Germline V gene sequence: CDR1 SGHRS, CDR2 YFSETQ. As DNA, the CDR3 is TGCGCCAGCAGCTCATGGGGACATACGAGTGAAAAACTGTTTTTT. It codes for CASSSWGHTSEKLFF.

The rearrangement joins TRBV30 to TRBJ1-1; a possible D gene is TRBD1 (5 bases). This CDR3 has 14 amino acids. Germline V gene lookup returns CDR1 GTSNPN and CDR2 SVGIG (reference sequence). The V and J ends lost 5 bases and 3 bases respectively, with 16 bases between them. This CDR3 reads CAWGPQAVDTEAFF. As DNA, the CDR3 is TGTGCCTGGGGTCCACAGGCGGTTGACACTGAAGCTTTCTTT.

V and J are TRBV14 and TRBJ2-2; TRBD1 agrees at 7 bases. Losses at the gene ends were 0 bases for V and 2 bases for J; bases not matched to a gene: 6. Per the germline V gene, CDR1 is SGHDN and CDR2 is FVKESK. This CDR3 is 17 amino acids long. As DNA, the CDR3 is TGTGCCAGCAGCCAAGATACAACAGGGGCCAACACCGGGGAGCTGTTTTTT. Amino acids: CASSQDTTGANTGELFF.

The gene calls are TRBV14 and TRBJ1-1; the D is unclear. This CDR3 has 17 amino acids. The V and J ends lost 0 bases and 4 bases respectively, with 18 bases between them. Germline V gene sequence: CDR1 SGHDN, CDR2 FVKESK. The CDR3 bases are TGTGCCAGCAGCCAAGATGGGTCCGAGGAAGGAAGCACTGAAGCTTTCTTT. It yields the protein CASSQDGSEEGSTEAFF.

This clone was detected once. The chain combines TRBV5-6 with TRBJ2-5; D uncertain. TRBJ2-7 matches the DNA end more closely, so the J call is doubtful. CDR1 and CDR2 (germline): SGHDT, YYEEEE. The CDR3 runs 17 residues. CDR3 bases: TGTGCCAGCAGCTTGGCCCCGTCAGGTCTCATGACCTACGAGCAGTACTTC. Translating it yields CASSLAPSGLMTYEQYF.

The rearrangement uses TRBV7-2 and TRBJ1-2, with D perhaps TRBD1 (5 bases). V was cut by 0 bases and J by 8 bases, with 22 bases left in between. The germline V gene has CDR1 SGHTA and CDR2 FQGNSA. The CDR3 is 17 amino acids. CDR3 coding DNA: TGTGCCAGCAGCTTAGCCACAGCAGGCGTTCCTCCAGGGGGCTACACCTTC. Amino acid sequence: CASSLATAGVPPGGYTF. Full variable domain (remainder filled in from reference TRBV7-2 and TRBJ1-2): GAGVSQSPSNKVTEKGKDVELRCDPISGHTALYWYRQSLGQGLEFLIYFQGNSAPDKSGLPSDRFSAERTGGSVSTLTIQRTQQEDSAVYLCASSLATAGVPPGGYTFGSGTRLTVV.